The 27 T cell receptor beta chains presented below share a single source sample, sequenced in a study of T cell responses to AZD1222 COVID-19 vaccine (dated by TCRdb to about 2021). The library was generated by the immunoSEQ multiplex PCR assay. The clones in this table, taken by TCRdb from immuneACCESS, are in-frame only. Not every clone is retained; where verified, under half of the shortfall comes from an unresolved V gene, and the cause of the rest is unknown. Present in this sample are around 120,000 clones, roughly 90% of which were seen just once. In total, the top ten clones hold around 15% of the sample. The time point label on this specimen signifies: baseline before first vaccination. The sample was peripheral blood, taken on day 0 of AZD1222 vaccination. These TCRs come from an adult in good health.

The chain uses TRBV5-6 and TRBJ1-3; 8 bases agree with TRBD1. The CDR3 loop spans 17 amino acids. CDR1 and CDR2 (germline): SGHDT, YYEEEE. The V segment lost 1 base and the J segment 0 bases; nucleotides outside the gene matches: 6. This chain's CDR3 is CASSLKGTGISGNTIYF. DNA of the CDR3: TGTGCCAGCAGCTTGAAGGGGACAGGTATCTCTGGAAACACCATATATTTT.

This clone was observed a single time. This CDR3 is CASSPGDREADGYTF. CDR3 in DNA: TGTGCCAGCAGTCCCGGGGACAGGGAAGCCGATGGCTACACCTTC. The chain uses TRBV28 and TRBJ1-2; 9 bases agree with TRBD1. Germline CDR1 is MDHEN and CDR2 is SYDVKM. Trimming took 5 bases from V and 6 from J; bases not matched to a gene: 10. This CDR3 is 15 amino acids long.

The chain employs TRBV5-4 and TRBJ1-3; D ambiguous. Germline lookup yields CDR1 SGHNT and CDR2 YYREEE (reference sequence). Deletions cut 0 bases from V and 0 bases from J, with 7 bases between. The CDR3 runs 15 residues. The CDR3 spells CASSLGADSGNTIYF. Here the CDR3 DNA reads TGTGCCAGCAGCTTGGGGGCAGACTCTGGAAACACCATATATTTT.

V is TRBV11-3 and J is TRBJ2-1, with 13 bases matching TRBD2. Germline assignment: CDR1 SGHNT and CDR2 YENEEA. V lost 4 bases, J lost 2 bases, and 5 bases stayed unmatched. This CDR3 spans 17 amino acids. CDR3 in amino acids: CASSSGLAGETYNEQFF. CDR3 DNA sequence: TGTGCCAGCAGCTCAGGACTAGCGGGAGAAACCTACAATGAGCAGTTCTTC.

CDR3 DNA sequence: TGTGCCAGCAGTCACCCCGGACAGGGCGAGACCCAGTACTTC. It yields the protein CASSHPGQGETQYF. This sequence joins TRBV28 and TRBJ2-5; 8 nucleotides agree with TRBD1. The germline CDR1 and CDR2 sequences are MDHEN and SYDVKM. J was trimmed by 5 bases and V by 5 bases; bases with no gene match: 7. The CDR3 runs to 14 residues. The full variable domain, with the rest looked up from reference TRBV28 and TRBJ2-5, is DVKVTQSSRYLVKRTGEKVFLECVQDMDHENMFWYRQDPGLGLRLIYFSYDVKMKEKGDIPEGYSVSREKKERFSLILESASTNQTSMYLCASSHPGQGETQYFGPGTRLLVL.

This clone has just one count. The chain is built from TRBV4-3 and TRBJ1-2, with D unresolved. This CDR3 has 16 amino acids. The germline V gene encodes CDR1 LGHNA and CDR2 YSLEER. The V gene lost 0 bases and the J gene lost 4 bases, with 15 bases spanning the gap. This chain's CDR3 is CASSQELGSGGYGYTF. Written as DNA, the CDR3 is TGCGCCAGCAGCCAAGAATTGGGGTCGGGTGGCTATGGCTACACCTTC.

This clone has more than one count but fewer than ten. The chain couples TRBV5-1 to TRBJ2-5; D is perhaps TRBD2 (6 bases). The CDR3 has 14 amino acids. Germline loops: CDR1 SGHRS, CDR2 YFSETQ. The germline V and J ends were trimmed by 3 bases and 9 bases, with 18 bases remaining between them. CDR3 sequence reads: CASSSGTDGGAQYF. CDR3 coding DNA: TGCGCCAGCAGCTCAGGGACGGATGGAGGGGCCCAGTACTTC.

V usage is TRBV27 and J usage is TRBJ1-1; D possibly corresponds to TRBD1 (6 bases). Germline V gives CDR1 MNHEY, CDR2 SMNVEV (reference sequence). This CDR3 has 15 amino acids. V shed 5 bases and J shed 4 bases, with 17 bases lying between them. The CDR3 bases are TGTGCCAGCAGTCCCTGGACAGCACGGGGCACTGAAGCTTTCTTT. It yields the protein CASSPWTARGTEAFF.

This chain joins TRBV9 and TRBJ2-2, with a tentative D call TRBD2 (6 bases). The CDR3 length is 14 residues. The V end lost 0 bases, the J end lost 6 bases, and 9 bases lay between the germline ends. Looked up from germline, CDR1 is SGDLS and CDR2 is YYNGEE. The CDR3 coding sequence is TGTGCCAGCAGCGTAGCGGGGGACGCCGGGGAGCTGTTTTTT. Protein sequence: CASSVAGDAGELFF.

The chain carries TRBV6-5 and TRBJ2-3; D may be TRBD2 (5 bases). V was cut by 5 bases and J by 2 bases, with 14 bases left in between. This CDR3 is 15 amino acids long. Germline CDR1 is MNHEY and CDR2 is SVGAGI. DNA of the CDR3: TGTGCCAGCAGTCCTCCGGGGTCGGCCACAGATACGCAGTATTTT. Residues: CASSPPGSATDTQYF.

The gene calls are TRBV4-3 and TRBJ1-4; the D gene is possibly TRBD1 (6 bases). The CDR3 length is 15 residues. In germline, CDR1 is LGHNA, CDR2 YSLEER. V dropped 2 bases and J dropped 6 bases, with 13 bases sitting between them. The CDR3 loop is CASSQNSGAHEKLFF. DNA for the CDR3: TGCGCCAGCAGCCAAAACTCGGGGGCGCATGAAAAACTGTTTTTT.

The V call is TRBV10-3, the J call TRBJ2-7, with D perhaps TRBD1 or TRBD2 (5 bases each). The germline V and J ends were trimmed by 10 bases and 4 bases, with 17 bases remaining between them. The germline gives CDR1 ENHRY, CDR2 SYGVKD. The CDR3 length is 13 residues. CDR3 bases: TGTGCCACAACCGGGACCGAGGGGTACGAGCAGTACTTC. This codes for CATTGTEGYEQYF.

The DNA of the CDR3 is TGTGCCAGCACCCCAGGGACGCCCGGGGAGCTGTTTTTT. This translates into CASTPGTPGELFF. The chain recombines TRBV9 with TRBJ2-2; the D gene could be TRBD1 or TRBD2 (5 bases each). Per the germline V gene, CDR1 is SGDLS and CDR2 is YYNGEE. CDR3 length: 13 residues. With 6 bases removed from V and 6 bases from J, the gap between germline ends came to 12 bases.

The chain joins TRBV7-2 to TRBJ1-2; 8 bases match TRBD1. Germline V CDR1 and CDR2: SGHTA, FQGNSA. V trimming: 7 bases; J trimming: 5 bases; junction bases outside the gene matches: 9. This CDR3 contains 14 residues. The CDR3 reads CASTLMRQGYGYTF. The CDR3 region has the DNA TGTGCCAGCACCCTAATGCGACAGGGGTATGGCTACACCTTC.

The CDR3 bases are TGTGCCAGCAGTTACTCGCTTTATGGCAATCAGCCCCAGCATTTT. This translates into CASSYSLYGNQPQHF. The chain combines TRBV6-5 with TRBJ1-5; the D is unclear. The germline V and J ends were trimmed by 0 bases and 2 bases, with 8 bases remaining between them. From germline, CDR1 is MNHEY and CDR2 SVGAGI. This CDR3 spans 15 amino acids.

DNA of the CDR3: TGTGCCAGCAGCCAAGCAGGGGCGAGCTATGGCTACACCTTC. This translates into CASSQAGASYGYTF. This chain joins TRBV14 and TRBJ1-2, with a weak D call TRBD1 (6 bases). V lost 1 base and J lost 4, with 10 bases in between. The CDR3 consists of 14 residues. CDR1 SGHDN and CDR2 FVKESK come from the germline V gene.

This chain links TRBV7-9 with TRBJ2-1; D gene ambiguous. Trimming pared 1 base from V and 0 bases from J, leaving 13 bases between. Germline V gives CDR1 SEHNR, CDR2 FQNEAQ (reference sequence). This CDR3 has 17 amino acids. CDR3 sequence: CASSLGVGVGSYNEQFF. The CDR3 DNA sequence: TGTGCCAGCAGCTTAGGGGTGGGCGTCGGCTCCTACAATGAGCAGTTCTTC.

This chain connects TRBV19 to TRBJ1-2; D is perhaps TRBD1 (6 bases). The CDR3 spans 17 residues. V was shortened by 5 bases and J by 4 bases, with 23 bases between the two germline ends. The V gene's germline CDR1 is LNHDA and CDR2 SQIVND (reference sequence). For the CDR3, the DNA is TGTGCCAGTAGTTGGGGGGCAGGCCCCAGCTCGCTCTATGGCTACACCTTC. It codes for CASSWGAGPSSLYGYTF.

This clone has just one count. J is TRBJ1-2 and V is TRBV4-1; D remains unclear. V was cut by 1 base and J by 2 bases, with 20 bases left in between. The CDR3 sequence is 18 residues long. CDR1 is MGHRA, CDR2 YSYEKL, per germline. CDR3 loop: CASSQADSLSYLNYGYTF. The DNA of the CDR3 is TGCGCCAGCAGCCAAGCAGACTCCCTATCTTACCTAAACTATGGCTACACCTTC.

The chain recombines TRBV5-4 with TRBJ1-2; 7 positions agree with TRBD1. CDR1 is SGHNT and CDR2 is YYREEE in the germline V gene (reference sequence). The CDR3 contains 15 residues. Losses at the gene ends were 4 bases for V and 4 bases for J; bases not matched to a gene: 10. The CDR3 DNA sequence: TGTGCCAGCAGCCCGAACCCCCCAGGGGGCTATGGCTACACCTTC. Encoded protein: CASSPNPPGGYGYTF. Full variable domain (rest looked up from reference TRBV5-4 and TRBJ1-2): ETGVTQSPTHLIKTRGQQVTLRCSSQSGHNTVSWYQQALGQGPQFIFQYYREEENGRGNFPPRFSGLQFPNYSSELNVNALELDDSALYLCASSPNPPGGYGYTFGSGTRLTVV.

This clone was counted many times. The chain carries TRBV27 and TRBJ1-5; tentatively, D is TRBD1 (5 bases). Germline CDR1 and CDR2: MNHEY and SMNVEV (reference sequence). The CDR3 has 16 residues. The V gene lost 6 bases and the J gene lost 4 bases, with 19 bases spanning the gap. The CDR3: CASRLTSDSLNQPQHF. The DNA of the CDR3 is TGTGCCAGCAGACTAACTAGTGACAGTTTGAATCAGCCCCAGCATTTT.

The chain carries TRBV6-4 and TRBJ1-1, with D possibly being TRBD1 (5 bases). The CDR3 has 14 residues. V lost 5 bases, J lost 4 bases, and 14 bases lay in between. Germline V gene data show CDR1 as MRHNA and CDR2 as SNTAGT. CDR3 protein: CASSPRDGGTEAFF. As DNA, the CDR3 is TGTGCCAGCAGTCCCCGGGACGGAGGCACTGAAGCTTTCTTT.

This sequence joins TRBV28 and TRBJ1-6, with 8 bases identical to TRBD1. CDR3 length: 11 amino acids. Trimming at V came to 6 bases and at J to 17 bases, leaving 6 bases not matched to a gene. Germline CDR1 is MDHEN and CDR2 is SYDVKM. CDR3 amino acids: CASSPDREFHF. Written as DNA, the CDR3 is TGTGCCAGCAGCCCGGACAGGGAGTTCCACTTT.

The chain couples TRBV28 to TRBJ1-2; D uncertain. The germline CDR1 and CDR2 sequences are MDHEN and SYDVKM. V lost 5 bases and J 2 bases, leaving 15 bases between the germline ends. The CDR3 is 15 residues long. The CDR3 region has the DNA TGTGCCAGCAGTGGGTGGGCAGACCCCAACTATGGCTACACCTTC. Amino acids: CASSGWADPNYGYTF.

The chain uses TRBV19 and TRBJ2-5; 7 nucleotides match TRBD2. Germline-derived CDR1 and CDR2 are LNHDA and SQIVND (reference sequence). This CDR3 region has 18 residues. V shed 1 base, J shed 1 base, and the junction held 12 bases outside the gene matches. The CDR3 coding sequence is TGTGCCAGTAGTATAGCGGCGGGCGGGAGTGCAAGCCAAGAGACCCAGTACTTC. Encoded protein: CASSIAAGGSASQETQYF.

The rearrangement links TRBV12-5 to TRBJ1-1; D is undetermined. CDR3 size: 15 residues. CDR1 is LGHNT, CDR2 FRNRAP, per germline. V was trimmed by 5 bases and J by 3 bases, leaving 16 bases between them. CDR3 bases: TGTGCTAGTGGTCCTCCCCGTAGGGAACACACTGAAGCTTTCTTT. It specifies CASGPPRREHTEAFF.

To note about this clone: One junction end does not reproduce the germline sequence, and a read error may be involved. The chain uses TRBV4-3 and TRBJ1-1; perhaps TRBD1 as D (6 bases). Germline-derived CDR1 and CDR2 are LGHNA and YSLEER. The CDR3 extends over 13 amino acids. CDR3 in amino acids: CASSQQGNPEAFF. The CDR3 DNA follows: TGCGCCAGCAGCCAGCAGGGGAACCCTGAAGCTTTCTTT.